A selection of T cell receptor beta chains follows, all from one sample in a study of cytomegalovirus exposure and HLA in healthy donors. This table comes from immunoSEQ multiplex PCR, and its TCRdb copy is limited to in-frame clones, with some not included. Of nearly 95,000 clones in the sample, approximately 7.1% were seen once. What was sequenced was PBMCs. All receptors come from a man aged 50 or older in good health and CMV-seronegative. Both conserved end residues are part of each CDR3. The D gene is left open where the match is weak. Clone size, where shown, is once, few, many, or a class for clones that have expanded.

d_call,v_call,clone_size,j_call,cdr3_nt,cdr3_aa
TRBD1,TRBV29-1,few,TRBJ2-7,TGCAGCGTTGGGACAGGGGGATCCTACGAGCAGTACTTC,CSVGTGGSYEQYF
NA,TRBV5-4,few,TRBJ2-3,TGTGCCAGCAGTTCCGAGAGCACAGATACGCAGTATTTT,CASSSESTDTQYF
NA,TRBV19,NA,TRBJ1-4,TGTGCCAGTAGTATAGGAGGGTTAGTAGAAGAAAAACTGTTTTTT,CASSIGGLVEEKLFF
NA,TRBV28,few,TRBJ2-1,TGTGCCAGCAGTTACACACTGCCAAAGAGGAATGAGCAGTTCTTC,CASSYTLPKRNEQFF
TRBD1,TRBV6-1,NA,TRBJ2-7,TGTGCCAGCAGTGATTTGGGGGACAGTGCCTACGAGCAGTACTTC,CASSDLGDSAYEQYF
NA,TRBV9,NA,TRBJ2-3,TGTGCCAGCAGCTCCAGACAGGCCTCTAGCACAGATACGCAGTATTTT,CASSSRQASSTDTQYF
TRBD2,TRBV27,few,TRBJ2-3,TGTGCCAGCAGTCCCCGAGGTAGCGGGAGAAACACAGATACGCAGTATTTT,CASSPRGSGRNTDTQYF
TRBD1,TRBV18,few,TRBJ1-1,TGTGCCAGCTCACCCGGGACAGCCGCAGGGAACACTGAAGCTTTCTTT,CASSPGTAAGNTEAFF
NA,TRBV10-3,NA,TRBJ2-7,TGTGCCATCAGTGGGGGACAAGCCTACGAGCAGTACTTC,CAISGGQAYEQYF
TRBD1,TRBV5-1,few,TRBJ1-4,TGCGCCAGCAGCTTGCGGACAGGGGGCGGTGAAAAACTGTTTTTT,CASSLRTGGGEKLFF
NA,TRBV19,NA,TRBJ1-2,TGTGCCAGTAGTGTCGCTCTCTTGACAGTTAACTATGGCTACACCTTC,CASSVALLTVNYGYTF
TRBD2,TRBV6-1,few,TRBJ2-2,TGTGCCAGCAGTGCCATGGGGCTAGCGGGAGACACCGGGGAGCTGTTTTTT,CASSAMGLAGDTGELFF
NA,TRBV9,few,TRBJ2-3,TGTGCCAGCAGCGCGGCCGGCGGAACTAGCACAGATACGCAGTATTTT,CASSAAGGTSTDTQYF
NA,TRBV19,few,TRBJ1-2,TGTGCCAGTAGTACCCAGGCTACAAACTATGGCTACACCTTC,CASSTQATNYGYTF
TRBD1,TRBV30,few,TRBJ1-6,TGTGCCTGGAGAGGACAGGATAATTCACCCCTCCACTTT,CAWRGQDNSPLHF
TRBD2,TRBV7-2,NA,TRBJ2-7,TGTGCCAGCAGTCGTAGCGGGGCCAGCTCCTACGAGCAGTACTTC,CASSRSGASSYEQYF
TRBD1,TRBV19,NA,TRBJ1-1,TGTGCCAGTAGTATTTCGACAGGGTCGGGGACTGAAGCTTTCTTT,CASSISTGSGTEAFF
TRBD1,TRBV15,NA,TRBJ2-3,TGTGCCACCAGGTTGACAGGGATTAGCACAGATACGCAGTATTTT,CATRLTGISTDTQYF
TRBD1,TRBV5-1,few,TRBJ2-3,TGCGCCAGTTACGACAGGGGAGGTACGCAGTATTTT,CASYDRGGTQYF
TRBD1,TRBV28,NA,TRBJ1-6,TGTGCCACCGAGTCCGGGACAGGGGGTTCGCGGAGCTCCTATAATTCACCCCTCCACTTT,CATESGTGGSRSSYNSPLHF
TRBD1,TRBV5-8,few,TRBJ1-5,TGTGCCAGCAGCTTACGGACAGGGGTGGTAGAGCCCCAGCATTTT,CASSLRTGVVEPQHF
NA,TRBV5-4,once,TRBJ2-2,TGTGCCAGCAGAAAGAGCGGGCTGGCCGGGGAGCTGTTTTTT,CASRKSGLAGELFF
TRBD1,TRBV6-1,few,TRBJ1-5,TGTGCCAGCAAAGACAGGGTTAGCAATCAGCCCCAGCATTTT,CASKDRVSNQPQHF
NA,TRBV7-9,few,TRBJ2-4,TGTGCCAGCAGCTCCACAGGGACCATTCAGTACTTC,CASSSTGTIQYF
NA,TRBV6-5,NA,TRBJ2-3,TGTGCCAGCAGGTCAGGATCAGATACGCAGTATTTT,CASRSGSDTQYF
TRBD1,TRBV2,few,TRBJ1-5,TGTGCCAGCGGGGACAGGGAAAATCAGCCCCAGCATTTT,CASGDRENQPQHF
NA,TRBV6-6,NA,TRBJ1-5,TGTGCCAGCAGTTCGCGATCCTTCAATCAGCCCCAGCATTTT,CASSSRSFNQPQHF
NA,TRBV5-1,few,TRBJ2-2,TGCGCCAGCAGCTTGGGAGGTACCGGCACCGGGGAGCTGTTTTTT,CASSLGGTGTGELFF
TRBD1,TRBV28,NA,TRBJ1-2,TGTGCCAGCAGAACAGGGACAGGGTACTACACCTTC,CASRTGTGYYTF
TRBD1,TRBV5-1,NA,TRBJ2-1,TGCGCCAGCAGCTTGATAGGGGACAGGGGTCACAATGAGCAGTTCTTC,CASSLIGDRGHNEQFF
TRBD1,TRBV11-2,NA,TRBJ2-5,TGTGCCAGCAGCTTACGGACAGGGCAAGAGACCCAGTACTTC,CASSLRTGQETQYF
TRBD2,TRBV9,NA,TRBJ2-1,TGTGCCAGCAGCGTAGAGGTTAGCGGGGGTCATTACAATGAGCAGTTCTTC,CASSVEVSGGHYNEQFF